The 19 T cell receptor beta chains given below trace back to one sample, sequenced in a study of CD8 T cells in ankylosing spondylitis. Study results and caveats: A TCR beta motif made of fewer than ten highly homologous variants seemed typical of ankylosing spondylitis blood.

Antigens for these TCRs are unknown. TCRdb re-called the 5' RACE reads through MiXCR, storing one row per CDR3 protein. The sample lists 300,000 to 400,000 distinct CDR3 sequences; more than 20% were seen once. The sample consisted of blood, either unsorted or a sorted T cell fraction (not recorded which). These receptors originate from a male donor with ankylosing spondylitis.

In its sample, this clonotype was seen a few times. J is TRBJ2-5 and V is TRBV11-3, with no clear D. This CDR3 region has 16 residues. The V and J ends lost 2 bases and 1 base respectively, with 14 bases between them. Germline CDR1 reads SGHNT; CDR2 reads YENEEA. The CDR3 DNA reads TGTGCCAGCAGCTTACAGTTCCCTCAGCTCCAAGAGACCCAGTACTTC. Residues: CASSLQFPQLQETQYF. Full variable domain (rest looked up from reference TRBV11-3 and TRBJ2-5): EAGVVQSPRYKIIEKKQPVAFWCNPISGHNTLYWYLQNLGQGPELLIRYENEEAVDDSQLPKDRFSAERLKGVDSTLKIQPAELGDSAVYLCASSLQFPQLQETQYFGPGTRLLVL.

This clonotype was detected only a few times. CDR3 loop: CAISESSDEQYF. DNA for the CDR3: TGTGCCATCAGTGAGTCGAGTGACGAGCAGTACTTC. V gene TRBV10-3 combines with J gene TRBJ2-7; D remains ambiguous. V was cut by 0 bases and J by 5 bases, with 5 bases left in between. CDR3 size: 12 residues. Germline loops: CDR1 ENHRY, CDR2 SYGVKD.

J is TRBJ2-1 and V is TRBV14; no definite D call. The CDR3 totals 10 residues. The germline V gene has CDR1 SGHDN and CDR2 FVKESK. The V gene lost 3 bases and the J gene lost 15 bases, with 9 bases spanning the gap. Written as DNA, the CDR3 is TGTGCCAGCAGCCATAGCTTCTGGTTCTTC. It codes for CASSHSFWFF.

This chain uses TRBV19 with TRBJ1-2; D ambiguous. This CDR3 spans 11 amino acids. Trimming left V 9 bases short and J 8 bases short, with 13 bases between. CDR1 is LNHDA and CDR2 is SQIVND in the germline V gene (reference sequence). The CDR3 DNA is TGTGCCAGCAGCGGGATGGGAGGCTACACCTTC. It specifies CASSGMGGYTF. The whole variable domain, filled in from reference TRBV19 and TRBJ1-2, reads DGGITQSPKYLFRKEGQNVTLSCEQNLNHDAMYWYRQDPGQGLRLIYYSQIVNDFQKGDIAEGYSVSREKKESFPLTVTSAQKNPTAFYLCASSGMGGYTFGSGTRLTVV.

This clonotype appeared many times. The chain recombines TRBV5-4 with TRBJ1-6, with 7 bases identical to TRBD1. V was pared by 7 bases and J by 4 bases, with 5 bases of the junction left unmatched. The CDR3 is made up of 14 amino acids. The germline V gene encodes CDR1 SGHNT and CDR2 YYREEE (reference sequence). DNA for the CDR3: TGTGCCAGCTGGGACAGAGAGTATAATTCACCCCTCCACTTT. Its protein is CASWDREYNSPLHF.

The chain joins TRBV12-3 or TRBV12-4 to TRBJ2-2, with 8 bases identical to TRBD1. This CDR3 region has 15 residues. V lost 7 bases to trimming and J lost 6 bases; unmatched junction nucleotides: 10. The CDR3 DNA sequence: TGTGCCAGCACCGTTCGGACAGGGCGTCCCGGGGAGCTGTTTTTT. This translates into CASTVRTGRPGELFF.

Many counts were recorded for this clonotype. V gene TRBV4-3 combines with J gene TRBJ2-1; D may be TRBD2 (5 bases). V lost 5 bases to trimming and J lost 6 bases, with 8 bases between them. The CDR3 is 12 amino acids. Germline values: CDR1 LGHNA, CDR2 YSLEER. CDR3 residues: CASSFTSNEQFF. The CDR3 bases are TGCGCCAGCAGCTTCACTAGCAATGAGCAGTTCTTC.

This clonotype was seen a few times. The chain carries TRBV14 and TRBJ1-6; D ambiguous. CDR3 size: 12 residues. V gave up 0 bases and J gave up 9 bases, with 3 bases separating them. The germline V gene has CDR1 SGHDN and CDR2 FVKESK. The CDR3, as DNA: TGTGCCAGCAGCCAAGATTTTTCACCCCTCCACTTT. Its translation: CASSQDFSPLHF.

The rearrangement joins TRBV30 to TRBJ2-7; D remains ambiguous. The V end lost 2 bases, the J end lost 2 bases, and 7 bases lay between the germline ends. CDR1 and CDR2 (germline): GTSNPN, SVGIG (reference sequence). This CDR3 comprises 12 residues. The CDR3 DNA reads TGTGCCTGGAGTCAACCTCCCTACGAGCAGTACTTC. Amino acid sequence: CAWSQPPYEQYF.

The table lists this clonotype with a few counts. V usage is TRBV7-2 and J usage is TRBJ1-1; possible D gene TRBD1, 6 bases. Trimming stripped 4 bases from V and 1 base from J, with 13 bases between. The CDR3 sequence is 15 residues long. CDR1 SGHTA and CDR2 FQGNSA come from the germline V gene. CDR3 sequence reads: CASSSRTVPNTEAFF. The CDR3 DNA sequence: TGTGCCAGCAGCTCGCGGACAGTCCCGAACACTGAAGCTTTCTTT. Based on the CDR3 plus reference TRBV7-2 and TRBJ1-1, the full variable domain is GAGVSQSPSNKVTEKGKDVELRCDPISGHTALYWYRQSLGQGLEFLIYFQGNSAPDKSGLPSDRFSAERTGGSVSTLTIQRTQQEDSAVYLCASSSRTVPNTEAFFGQGTRLTVV.

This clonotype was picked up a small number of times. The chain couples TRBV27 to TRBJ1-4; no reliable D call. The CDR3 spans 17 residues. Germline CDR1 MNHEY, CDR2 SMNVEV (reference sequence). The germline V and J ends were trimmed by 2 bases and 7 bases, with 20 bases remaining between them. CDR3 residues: CASSLGKQGRRSEKLFF. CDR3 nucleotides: TGTGCCAGCAGTTTAGGGAAACAAGGGCGAAGGAGTGAAAAACTGTTTTTT.

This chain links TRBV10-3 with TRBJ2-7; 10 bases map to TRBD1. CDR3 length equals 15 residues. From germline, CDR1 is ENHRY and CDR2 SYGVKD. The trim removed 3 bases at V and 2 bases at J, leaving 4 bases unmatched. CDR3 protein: CAISERTGGTYEQYF. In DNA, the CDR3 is TGTGCCATCAGTGAACGGACAGGGGGAACCTACGAGCAGTACTTC.

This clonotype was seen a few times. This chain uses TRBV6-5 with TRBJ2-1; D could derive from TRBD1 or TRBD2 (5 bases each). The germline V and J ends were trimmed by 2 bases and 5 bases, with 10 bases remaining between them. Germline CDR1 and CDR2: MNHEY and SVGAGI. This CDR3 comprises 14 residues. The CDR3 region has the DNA TGTGCCAGCAGTTACCAAGGGACCCACAATGAGCAGTTCTTC. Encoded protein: CASSYQGTHNEQFF.

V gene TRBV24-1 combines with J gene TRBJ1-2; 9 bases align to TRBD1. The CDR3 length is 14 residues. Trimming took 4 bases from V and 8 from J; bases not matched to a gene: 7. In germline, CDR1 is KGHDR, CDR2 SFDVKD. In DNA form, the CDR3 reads TGTGCCACCAGTGACCCGGGACAGGGCGGCGGCTACACCTTC. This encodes CATSDPGQGGGYTF.

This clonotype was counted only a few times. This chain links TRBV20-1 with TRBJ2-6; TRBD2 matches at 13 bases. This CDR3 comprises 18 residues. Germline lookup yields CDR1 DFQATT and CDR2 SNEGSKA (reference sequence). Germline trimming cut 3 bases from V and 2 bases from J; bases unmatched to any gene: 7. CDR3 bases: TGCAGTGCTAGCAGTCCCGGACTAGCGGGAGCTGGGGCCAACGTCCTGACTTTC. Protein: CSASSPGLAGAGANVLTF.

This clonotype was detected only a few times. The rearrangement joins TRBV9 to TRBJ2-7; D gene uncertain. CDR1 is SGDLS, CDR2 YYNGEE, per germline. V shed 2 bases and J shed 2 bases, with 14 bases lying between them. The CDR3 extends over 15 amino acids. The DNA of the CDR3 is TGTGCCAGCAGCGTTAGGCCTCAGGAAACCTACGAGCAGTACTTC. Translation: CASSVRPQETYEQYF.

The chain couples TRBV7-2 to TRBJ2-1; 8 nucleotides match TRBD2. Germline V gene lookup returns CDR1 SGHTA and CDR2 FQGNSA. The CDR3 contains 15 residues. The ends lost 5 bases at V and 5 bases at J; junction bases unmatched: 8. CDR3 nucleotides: TGTGCCAGCAGCGCCCGGGGGGGCAGTCACAATGAGCAGTTCTTC. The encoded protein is CASSARGGSHNEQFF. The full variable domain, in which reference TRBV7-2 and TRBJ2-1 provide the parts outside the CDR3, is GAGVSQSPSNKVTEKGKDVELRCDPISGHTALYWYRQSLGQGLEFLIYFQGNSAPDKSGLPSDRFSAERTGGSVSTLTIQRTQQEDSAVYLCASSARGGSHNEQFFGPGTRLTVL.

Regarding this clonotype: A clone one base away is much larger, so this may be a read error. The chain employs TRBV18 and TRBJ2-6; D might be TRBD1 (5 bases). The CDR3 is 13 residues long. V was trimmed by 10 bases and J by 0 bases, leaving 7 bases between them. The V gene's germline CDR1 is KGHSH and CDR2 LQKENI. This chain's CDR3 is CATDSSGANVLTF. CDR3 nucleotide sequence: TGTGCCACCGACAGCTCTGGGGCCAACGTCCTGACTTTC.

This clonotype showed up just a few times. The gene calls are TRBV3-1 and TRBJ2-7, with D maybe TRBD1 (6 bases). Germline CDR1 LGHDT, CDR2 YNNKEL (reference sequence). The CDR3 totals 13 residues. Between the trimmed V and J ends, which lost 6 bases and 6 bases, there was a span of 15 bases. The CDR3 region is CASSKGVASEQYF. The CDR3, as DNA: TGTGCCAGCAGTAAGGGGGTGGCGAGCGAGCAGTACTTC.